The sample holds many counts of the clone carrying this T cell receptor (beta chain). The germline V and J ends were trimmed by 4 bases and 5 bases, with 15 bases remaining between them. Per germline, CDR1 MNHGY and CDR2 SAAAGT. CDR3 length: 14 residues. This specimen comes from a study of prognosis after radiotherapy for stage I lung cancer. Study summary: A few patients receiving radiotherapy then developed distant metastases (median approximately seven months), with roughly 16 showing no significant progression.

TCR beta CDR3 amplification from genomic DNA was performed by two-round multiplex PCR. Primers specific to each TRBV and TRBJ gene were used in first-round PCR. MiXCR was run by TCRdb on the multiplex PCR reads, yielding one entry per CDR3 protein. The repertoire holds around 59,000 distinct CDR3 sequences, with less than 30% as singletons. This TCR was recovered from a donor over 45 with non-small cell lung cancer. V usage is TRBV6-8 and J usage is TRBJ2-7; no clear D. The sample in question was PBMCs, obtained before or after stereotactic body radiation therapy (not recorded which). CDR3 sequence (DNA): TGTGCCAGCAGTTTTAGGACGCTGGGCCACGAGCAGTACTTC. Translated: CASSFRTLGHEQYF.